The T cell receptor (beta chain) under discussion was sequenced for a study of cytomegalovirus exposure and HLA in healthy donors. Looking at the study overall: A prior study identified approximately 120 million unique TCR beta sequences from about 179 million T cells. HLA-typed donors contributed 80 million or so unique TCRs, which were held in an early data release.

Germline V gene lookup returns CDR1 KGHSH and CDR2 LQKENI. The CDR3 covers 17 residues. Trimming removed 4 bases at V and 3 bases at J, with 22 bases between. Comment on this clone: What it binds is unknown.

Study-wide results and limits: Rare TCR sequences dominated, though some public TCRs recurred in many donors.

PCR used 60 Vbeta primers and 13 Jbeta primers. Some clones are missing from TCRdb's copy, which holds only in-frame ones; the method was immunoSEQ multiplex PCR. Of about 130,000 clones in the sample, about 84% were seen once. This clonotype was sampled from a man younger than 35 in good health and CMV-seropositive. The source material was PBMCs. This chain joins TRBV18 and TRBJ2-7; TRBD2 might be the D (6 bases). As DNA, the CDR3 is TGTGCCAGCTCACAAAAGGGACTTCCCCTTGGTCGCTACGAGCAGTACTTC. The encoded protein is CASSQKGLPLGRYEQYF. Variable domain in full (rest from reference TRBV18 and TRBJ2-7): NAGVMQNPRHLVRRRGQEARLRCSPMKGHSHVYWYRQLPEEGLKFMVYLQKENIIDESGMPKERFSAEFPKEGPSILRIQQVVRGDSAAYFCASSQKGLPLGRYEQYFGPGTRLTVT.